These 14 T cell receptor beta chains were sequenced from one sample in a study of blood T cell repertoires in COVID-19. Repertoires were generated with immunoSEQ multiplex PCR, while TCRdb's copy carries only in-frame clones and drops some. The sample holds 250,000 to 300,000 clones, approximately 93% seen once. Sequenced: peripheral blood. All receptors derive from a woman under 40 with COVID-19, enrolled during active disease.

This sequence joins TRBV6-5 and TRBJ2-1; 8 nucleotides match TRBD1. Losses at the gene ends were 7 bases for V and 3 bases for J; bases not matched to a gene: 8. Germline CDR1 and CDR2: MNHEY and SVGAGI. The length of the CDR3 is 15 residues. DNA of the CDR3: TGTGCCAGCAAGATAACCGGGACAGGCTACAATGAGCAGTTCTTC. Its translation: CASKITGTGYNEQFF.

CDR3 DNA sequence: TGTGCCAGCAGCTTGAACAGGGGGTTAGCCTACGAGCAGTACTTC. It codes for CASSLNRGLAYEQYF. The chain carries TRBV5-4 and TRBJ2-7; TRBD1 agrees at 8 bases. V shed 1 base and J 2 bases; nucleotides not matched to a gene: 5. The length of the CDR3 is 15 residues. Germline loops: CDR1 SGHNT, CDR2 YYREEE (reference sequence).

Only one count was recorded for this clone. The chain couples TRBV19 to TRBJ1-5; maybe TRBD1 (6 bases). The CDR3 spans 16 residues. The ends were cut back, 5 bases at V and 2 bases at J, with 16 bases in the middle. CDR1 and CDR2 from the germline V gene are LNHDA and SQIVND (reference sequence). The DNA for the CDR3 is TGTGCCAGTAGTGAAATAACAGGGAACGGCAATCAGCCCCAGCATTTT. Protein sequence: CASSEITGNGNQPQHF. Looking up the rest from reference TRBV19 and TRBJ1-5 gives the full variable domain: DGGITQSPKYLFRKEGQNVTLSCEQNLNHDAMYWYRQDPGQGLRLIYYSQIVNDFQKGDIAEGYSVSREKKESFPLTVTSAQKNPTAFYLCASSEITGNGNQPQHFGDGTRLSIL.

The chain combines TRBV27 with TRBJ1-2; 8 positions match TRBD1. Germline V gene data show CDR1 as MNHEY and CDR2 as SMNVEV (reference sequence). The CDR3 totals 14 residues. Trimming took 5 bases from V and 3 from J; bases not matched to a gene: 5. This CDR3 reads CASSGQGRDYGYTF. CDR3 nucleotide sequence: TGTGCCAGCAGTGGACAGGGCCGAGACTATGGCTACACCTTC.

The chain is built from TRBV5-5 and TRBJ2-7, with a weak D call TRBD2 (6 bases). Germline assignment: CDR1 SGHKS and CDR2 YYEKEE (reference sequence). With 4 bases removed from V and 7 bases from J, the gap between germline ends came to 21 bases. The CDR3 has 15 amino acids. CDR3 sequence reads: CASSIGQGGVWEQYF. CDR3 in DNA: TGTGCCAGCAGCATCGGGCAGGGAGGAGTGTGGGAGCAGTACTTC.

The chain couples TRBV19 to TRBJ1-5; no reliable D call. V lost 9 bases to trimming and J lost 6 bases, with 12 bases between them. The CDR3 has 12 amino acids. Germline V gives CDR1 LNHDA, CDR2 SQIVND (reference sequence). DNA for the CDR3: TGTGCCAGCTCCATGGGGAGTCAGCCCCAGCATTTT. Its protein is CASSMGSQPQHF. The full variable domain, with the rest looked up from reference TRBV19 and TRBJ1-5, is DGGITQSPKYLFRKEGQNVTLSCEQNLNHDAMYWYRQDPGQGLRLIYYSQIVNDFQKGDIAEGYSVSREKKESFPLTVTSAQKNPTAFYLCASSMGSQPQHFGDGTRLSIL.

The gene calls are TRBV30 and TRBJ2-1; D not resolved. The length of the CDR3 is 12 residues. Germline V gene sequence: CDR1 GTSNPN, CDR2 SVGIG (reference sequence). V lost 2 bases, J lost 8 bases, and 10 bases lay in between. CDR3 sequence reads: CAWSSRGDEQFF. The CDR3 DNA is TGTGCCTGGAGTTCAAGAGGCGATGAGCAGTTCTTC.

V and J are TRBV11-2 and TRBJ2-3, with 10 positions matching TRBD2. CDR3 length: 14 residues. Per germline, CDR1 SGHAT and CDR2 FQNNGV. V lost 5 bases to trimming and J lost 5 bases; unmatched junction nucleotides: 4. The CDR3 nucleotides are TGTGCCAGCAGCAAAGGACTAGCGGTAGATACGCAGTATTTT. Translated, it gives CASSKGLAVDTQYF.

The gene calls are TRBV6-5 and TRBJ1-2; D remains unclear. Germline V gene sequence: CDR1 MNHEY, CDR2 SVGAGI. This CDR3 region has 13 residues. V lost 5 bases and J lost 8, with 15 bases in between. CDR3: CASSPREQAGYTF. The DNA for the CDR3 is TGTGCCAGCAGTCCTCGGGAGCAGGCCGGCTACACCTTC.

This rearrangement joins TRBV18 to TRBJ2-2; TRBD1 matches at 7 bases. This CDR3 has 15 amino acids. Germline trimming cut 0 bases from V and 4 bases from J; bases unmatched to any gene: 2. CDR1 is KGHSH, CDR2 LQKENI, per germline. The CDR3 protein is CASSPPGQFTGELFF. CDR3 bases: TGTGCCAGCTCACCACCGGGACAGTTCACCGGGGAGCTGTTTTTT.

This clone was counted only a few times. This chain connects TRBV11-2 to TRBJ2-7; TRBD1 aligns across 7 bases. Looked up from germline, CDR1 is SGHAT and CDR2 is FQNNGV. This CDR3 has 16 residues. V gave up 7 bases and J gave up 5 bases; unmatched junction bases: 17. CDR3: CASTDREGASWDEQYF. Here the CDR3 DNA reads TGTGCCAGCACCGACCGCGAGGGGGCTTCATGGGACGAGCAGTACTTC.

The chain couples TRBV28 to TRBJ1-2; TRBD1 is a possible D gene (5 bases). Deletions cut 5 bases from V and 8 bases from J, with 15 bases between. This CDR3 region has 13 residues. Germline V gives CDR1 MDHEN, CDR2 SYDVKM. CDR3 loop: CASSDDSFRGYTF. For the CDR3, the DNA is TGTGCCAGCAGTGATGACAGTTTTCGCGGCTACACCTTC.

V gene TRBV19 combines with J gene TRBJ2-7; D might be TRBD1 (6 bases). Germline V gene sequence: CDR1 LNHDA, CDR2 SQIVND (reference sequence). V was clipped by 4 bases and J by 0 bases, with 13 bases between them. The length of the CDR3 is 15 residues. CDR3 nucleotide sequence: TGTGCCAGTAGTAATTCCGGGACAAGCTCCTACGAGCAGTACTTC. Its protein is CASSNSGTSSYEQYF.

The chain employs TRBV19 and TRBJ1-1; weak D call: TRBD1 (5 bases). CDR3 length: 15 residues. Per the germline V gene, CDR1 is LNHDA and CDR2 is SQIVND (reference sequence). V was cut by 1 base and J by 5 bases, with 14 bases left in between. Written as DNA, the CDR3 is TGTGCCAGTAGTATAGGCCCCAGGGTAGATACTGAAGCTTTCTTT. This encodes CASSIGPRVDTEAFF. The full variable domain, in which reference TRBV19 and TRBJ1-1 provide the parts outside the CDR3, is DGGITQSPKYLFRKEGQNVTLSCEQNLNHDAMYWYRQDPGQGLRLIYYSQIVNDFQKGDIAEGYSVSREKKESFPLTVTSAQKNPTAFYLCASSIGPRVDTEAFFGQGTRLTVV.